The rows below give T cell receptor beta chains drawn from one sample of a study of a mutant IDH1 vaccine in newly diagnosed glioma. No antigen has been assigned to these receptors. Some clones are missing from TCRdb's copy, which holds only in-frame ones; the method was immunoSEQ multiplex PCR. The repertoire holds fewer than 70,000 clones, with 80% to 85% as singletons. The source material was PBMCs, sampled from a glioma patient whose treatment included an IDH1 peptide vaccine. The source is a man younger than 40 with glioma. Each CDR3 is given with its conserved first and last residue. D genes are given only for firm matches. Size is stated for part of the rows, as once, few or many counts, or as a class when the clone is expanded.

v_call	d_call	j_call	clone_size	cdr3_nt	cdr3_aa
TRBV6-5	-	TRBJ1-1	once	TGTGCCAGCAGTTTCATTGGGCTGAACACTGAAGCTTTCTTT	CASSFIGLNTEAFF
TRBV28	-	TRBJ1-5	-	TGTGCCAGCAGTTTATGGGGTTCTGGGGGCCCGCAGCCCCAGCATTTT	CASSLWGSGGPQPQHF
TRBV7-6	TRBD2	TRBJ2-1	-	TGTGCCAGCAGCTCGGCAATAGCGGGGGGGCCCAATGAGCAGTTCTTC	CASSSAIAGGPNEQFF
TRBV5-4	-	TRBJ1-2	-	TGTGCCAGCAGCCAACCGGGCGCTAACTATGGCTACACCTTC	CASSQPGANYGYTF
TRBV4-1	-	TRBJ2-2	-	TGCGCCAGCAGCGAAAAACAGGGCACCGGGGAGCTGTTTTTT	CASSEKQGTGELFF
TRBV12-5	TRBD2	TRBJ2-1	-	TGTGCTAGTGGTTTGCTCCTCGGGACTATCTACAATGAGCAGTTCTTC	CASGLLLGTIYNEQFF
TRBV2	TRBD1	TRBJ1-5	-	TGTGCCAGCAGTGAATTGGGCAGGGGGCGCGTTCAGCCCCAGCATTTT	CASSELGRGRVQPQHF
TRBV6-4	-	TRBJ1-6	-	TGTGCCAGCAGTGACACGGGAGTAAATTCACCCCTCCACTTT	CASSDTGVNSPLHF
TRBV2	-	TRBJ2-5	-	TGTGCCAGCACCCGGGGTTCCACCAAGGAGACCCAGTACTTC	CASTRGSTKETQYF
TRBV7-9	-	TRBJ1-2	-	TGTGCCAGCAGTTTCAGTGATTTCTATGGCTACACCTTC	CASSFSDFYGYTF
TRBV19	-	TRBJ1-1	-	TGTGCCACTGGCCGGGGAAAAGGAACCGGAACTGAAGCTTTCTTT	CATGRGKGTGTEAFF
TRBV9	TRBD2	TRBJ2-1	-	TGTGCCAGCAGCGTAGCCGGGACTAGCGGGGGGATGAGCTACAATGAGCAGTTCTTC	CASSVAGTSGGMSYNEQFF
TRBV5-4	TRBD1	TRBJ2-7	-	TGTGCCAGCAGCTTAACCGGGACAGGGTCGTGGGAGCAGTACTTC	CASSLTGTGSWEQYF
TRBV6-6	-	TRBJ2-7	-	TGTGCCAGCAGTCCCCAGGGCGAGCAGTACTTC	CASSPQGEQYF
TRBV10-1	-	TRBJ2-7	-	TGCGCCAGCAGTGATAGCAGCTACGAGCAGTACTTC	CASSDSSYEQYF
TRBV30	-	TRBJ2-5	-	TGTGCCTGTCAGGCCGGGCAAGAGACCCAGTACTTC	CACQAGQETQYF
TRBV19	TRBD2	TRBJ2-2	-	TGTGCCAGTAGTCTAGCGGGGGCCCCGGGCACCGGGGAGCTGTTTTTT	CASSLAGAPGTGELFF
TRBV5-4	-	TRBJ1-1	once	TGTGCCAGCAGCTGGGAGGGGGGCTCGTTAGGGGACACTGAAGCTTTCTTT	CASSWEGGSLGDTEAFF
TRBV4-1	-	TRBJ1-1	few	TGCGCCAGCAGCTCCCGGGAGGGCACTGAAGCTTTCTTT	CASSSREGTEAFF
TRBV6-4	TRBD2	TRBJ2-3	-	TGTGCCAGCAGTGCCGGGACTAGCGAGGCAGATACGCAGTATTTT	CASSAGTSEADTQYF
TRBV2	TRBD2	TRBJ2-3	-	TGTGCCAGCAGAACCGGGACTAGCGGGGGAGATACGCAGTATTTT	CASRTGTSGGDTQYF
TRBV6-6	TRBD2	TRBJ2-1	-	TGTGCCAGCAGTCCCCCACTAGCGGGGGCCGACAATGAGCAGTTCTTC	CASSPPLAGADNEQFF
TRBV19	-	TRBJ1-2	-	TGTGCCAGTAGCCCGGACGGTGCGGTCCTACCTTCCTCCTATGGCTACACCTTC	CASSPDGAVLPSSYGYTF
TRBV18	TRBD2	TRBJ2-5	-	TGTGCCAGCTCACCACCTAGCGGGGACGGAGAGACCCAGTACTTC	CASSPPSGDGETQYF
TRBV21-1	-	TRBJ2-7	once	TGTGCCAGCAGCAAAGCGCTAAGGCAGGGGTTAACCTACGAGCAGTACTTC	CASSKALRQGLTYEQYF
TRBV4-1	-	TRBJ2-3	once	TGCGCCAGCAGCCAAGTCCCGGCAGGAAACACAGATACGCAGTATTTT	CASSQVPAGNTDTQYF
TRBV7-9	-	TRBJ1-1	-	TGTGCCAGCAGCTTTAGCAGGGAAGCTTTCTTT	CASSFSREAFF
TRBV29-1	TRBD1	TRBJ2-2	-	TGCAGCGCGATCGCCGGGACAGGGGGCATCACCGGGAAGCTGTTTTTT	CSAIAGTGGITGKLFF
TRBV4-1	-	TRBJ2-3	-	TGCGCCAGCAGCCATCTAGGGTTGCCCCCAGATACGCAGTATTTT	CASSHLGLPPDTQYF